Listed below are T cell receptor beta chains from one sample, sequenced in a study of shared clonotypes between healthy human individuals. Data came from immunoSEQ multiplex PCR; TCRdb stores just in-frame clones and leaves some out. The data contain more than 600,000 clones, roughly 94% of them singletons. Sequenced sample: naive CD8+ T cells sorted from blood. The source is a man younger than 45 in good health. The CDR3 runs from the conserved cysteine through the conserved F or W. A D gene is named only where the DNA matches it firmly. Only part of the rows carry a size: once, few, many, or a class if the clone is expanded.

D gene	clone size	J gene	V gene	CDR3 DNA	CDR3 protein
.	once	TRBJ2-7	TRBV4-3	TGCGCCAGCAGCCAAGATCTCGGGCAGATTTACGAGCAGTACTTC	CASSQDLGQIYEQYF
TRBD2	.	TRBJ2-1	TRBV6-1	TGTGCCAGCCCGGGGACTAGCGGCTACAATGAGCAGTTCTTC	CASPGTSGYNEQFF
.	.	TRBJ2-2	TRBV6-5	TGTGCCAGCAGTTACTCGCTGGGGTCCCTGTCCGGGGAGCTGTTTTTT	CASSYSLGSLSGELFF
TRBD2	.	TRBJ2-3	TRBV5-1	TGCGCCAGCAGCTTGGAGATAGCGGGAGGGGGGGCAGATACGCAGTATTTT	CASSLEIAGGGADTQYF
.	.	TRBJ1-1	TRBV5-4	TGTGCCAGCAGCTTTCAGGGTTTTACTGAAGCTTTCTTT	CASSFQGFTEAFF
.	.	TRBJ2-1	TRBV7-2	TGTGCCAGCAGCTTAGGCTCCAGCCTCGAGCAGTTCTTC	CASSLGSSLEQFF
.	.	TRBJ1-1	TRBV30	TGTGCCTGGAGTGTAATCATGGTTCCCCCGTTAGGGGAGGCTTTCTTT	CAWSVIMVPPLGEAFF
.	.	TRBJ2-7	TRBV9	TGTGCCAGCAGCTCGGGACAAGGAAACTACGAGCAGTACTTC	CASSSGQGNYEQYF
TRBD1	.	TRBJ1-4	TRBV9	TGTGCCAGCAGCGGAACAGGGGGCGCGGTTGAAAAACTGTTTTTT	CASSGTGGAVEKLFF
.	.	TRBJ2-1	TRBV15	TGTGCCACCAGCATAAGACAGGAGCCTTACAATGAGCAGTTCTTC	CATSIRQEPYNEQFF
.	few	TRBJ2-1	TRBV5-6	TGTGCCAGCAGCTTGGGCAATGAGCAGTTCTTC	CASSLGNEQFF
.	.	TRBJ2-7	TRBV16	TGTGCCAGCAGCCACTCGGGACCTCTCTACGAGCAGTACTTC	CASSHSGPLYEQYF
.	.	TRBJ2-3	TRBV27	TGTGCCACCGTAGGCACAGATACGCAGTATTTT	CATVGTDTQYF
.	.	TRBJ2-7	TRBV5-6	TGTGCCAGCAGCTTGACCTGGGGCAGCTCCTACGAGCAGTACTTC	CASSLTWGSSYEQYF
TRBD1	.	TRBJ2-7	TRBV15	TGTGCCACCAGCATTCGGGACAGGGTTACCTACGAGCAGTACTTC	CATSIRDRVTYEQYF
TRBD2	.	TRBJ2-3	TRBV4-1	TGCGCCAGCAGCCAAGCGGAGAGCGGGGGCACAGATACGCAGTATTTT	CASSQAESGGTDTQYF
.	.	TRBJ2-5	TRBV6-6	TGTGCCAGCAGTTACTCGCGGCTATGGGAAGAAGAGACCCAGTACTTC	CASSYSRLWEEETQYF
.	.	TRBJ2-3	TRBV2	TGTGCCAGCAGTGATTCAACGGAAGCCCACACTAGCACAGATACGCAGTATTTT	CASSDSTEAHTSTDTQYF
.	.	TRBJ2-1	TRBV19	TGTGCCAGTAGCTCGACAGTATACAATGAGCAGTTCTTC	CASSSTVYNEQFF
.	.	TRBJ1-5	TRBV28	TGTGCCATCCCAGGGGGCAATCAGCCCCAGCATTTT	CAIPGGNQPQHF
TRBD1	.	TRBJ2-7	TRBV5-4	TGTGCCAGCAGCTGGTGGACAGGGGCCGAGCAGTACTTC	CASSWWTGAEQYF
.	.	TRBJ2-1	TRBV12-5	TGTGCTAGTGGTTTGGAGTTGAGTGAGCAGTTCTTC	CASGLELSEQFF
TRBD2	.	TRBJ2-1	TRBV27	TGTGCCAGCAGTTCTGGACTAGCGGGGACCTACAATGAGCAGTTCTTC	CASSSGLAGTYNEQFF
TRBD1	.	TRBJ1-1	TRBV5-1	TGCGCCAGCAGCTACATACCGGGACAGCAGAACACTGAAGCTTTCTTT	CASSYIPGQQNTEAFF
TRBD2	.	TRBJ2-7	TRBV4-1	TGCGCCAGCAGCCAAGGGGAAAAACTAGCGGACTCCTACGAGCAGTACTTC	CASSQGEKLADSYEQYF
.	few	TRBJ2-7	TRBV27	TGTGCCAGCAGGAGCCCAACGTTAAGCGAGCAGTACTTC	CASRSPTLSEQYF
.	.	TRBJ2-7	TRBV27	TGTGCCAGCAGTTCCTCCGGGGTCGCCTACGAGCAGTACTTC	CASSSSGVAYEQYF
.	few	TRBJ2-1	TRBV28	TGTGCCAGCAGTCGATATACCTCGGACGGCCAGAGCTCCTACAATGAGCAGTTCTTC	CASSRYTSDGQSSYNEQFF
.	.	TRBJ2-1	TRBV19	TGTGCGGCCAGCGGAAGCTCCTACAATGAGCAGTTCTTC	CAASGSSYNEQFF
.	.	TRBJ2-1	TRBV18	TGTGCCAGCTCACCACTACAGGGTGGACCGCACAATGAGCAGTTCTTC	CASSPLQGGPHNEQFF
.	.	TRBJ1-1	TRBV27	TGTGCCAGCGGCCCCCAGGGCTGGACTGAAGCTTTCTTT	CASGPQGWTEAFF
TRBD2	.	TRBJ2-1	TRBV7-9	TGTGCCAGCAGCCCACGTATAGGGCGGGAGAATTCCAATGAGCAGTTCTTC	CASSPRIGRENSNEQFF
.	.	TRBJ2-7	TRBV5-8	TGTGCCAGCAGCTTGATTTCCTACGAGCAGTACTTC	CASSLISYEQYF
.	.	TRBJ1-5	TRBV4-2	TGTGCCAGCAGCCAAGATATGTCGAGGCAATATAGCAATCAGCCCCAGCATTTT	CASSQDMSRQYSNQPQHF
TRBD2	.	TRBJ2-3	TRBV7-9	TGTGCCAGCAGCACTAAAACCGGGACTAGCGGGAGGCCAACAGATACGCAGTATTTT	CASSTKTGTSGRPTDTQYF
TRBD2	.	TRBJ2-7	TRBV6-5	TGTGCCAGCAGTTATTTACTAGCGGGAGAGGGGGGGGAGCAGTACTTC	CASSYLLAGEGGEQYF
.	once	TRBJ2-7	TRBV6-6	TGTGCCAGCAGTCAGGGGCCCCTTACCTACGAGCAGTACTTC	CASSQGPLTYEQYF
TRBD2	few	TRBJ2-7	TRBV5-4	TGTGCCAGCAGCCTCTCCTGGGAGGGTTTCTACGAGCAGTACTTC	CASSLSWEGFYEQYF
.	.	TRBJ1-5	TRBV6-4	TGTGCCAGCAGTGACTCGATTGGCAGGGCCTATAGCAATCAGCCCCAGCATTTT	CASSDSIGRAYSNQPQHF
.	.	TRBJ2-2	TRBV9	TGTGCCAGCAGCGTAGGTGGGGGCACCGGGGAGCTGTTTTTT	CASSVGGGTGELFF
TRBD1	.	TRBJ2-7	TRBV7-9	TGTGCCAGCAGCTCGGACAGGGTGGAGGAGCAGTACTTC	CASSSDRVEEQYF
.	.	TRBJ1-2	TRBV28	TGTGCCAGCAGTACAGGGTTACACTATGGCTACACCTTC	CASSTGLHYGYTF
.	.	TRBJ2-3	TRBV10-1	TGCGCCAGCAGTCTGGCCGTGGGTGTTCAGACGCAGTATTTT	CASSLAVGVQTQYF
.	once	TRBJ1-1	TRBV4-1	TGCGCCAGCAGCACCAAACAACCGGGGCCCCCTCAAGCTTTCTTT	CASSTKQPGPPQAFF
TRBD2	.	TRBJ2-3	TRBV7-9	TGTGCCAGCAGCTTAGAGATAGCGGGGAGCACAGATACGCAGTATTTT	CASSLEIAGSTDTQYF
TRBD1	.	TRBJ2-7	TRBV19	TGTGCCAGTAGTACCCCGGGACAGGGCCTACCCTACGAGCAGTACTTC	CASSTPGQGLPYEQYF
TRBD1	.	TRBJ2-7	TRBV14	TGTGCCAGCAGCGAAGGACAGGGATACTACGAGCAGTACTTC	CASSEGQGYYEQYF
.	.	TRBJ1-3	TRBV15	TGTGCCACCAGCAGAGCAGGGACTGGAAACACCATATATTTT	CATSRAGTGNTIYF
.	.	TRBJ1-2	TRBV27	TGTGCCAGCAGTTTAAGAGAAAACTATGGCTACACCTTC	CASSLRENYGYTF
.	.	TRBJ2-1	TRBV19	TGTGCCAGTAGTATAGTTGGCGAGGAGCTGTTCTTC	CASSIVGEELFF
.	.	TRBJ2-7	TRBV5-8	TGTGCCAGCAGCTTGAAACTTGGGATTTTAGTCTCCTACGAGCAGTACTTC	CASSLKLGILVSYEQYF
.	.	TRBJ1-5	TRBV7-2	TGTGCCAGCAGCTTAGCGGGGGGGAGCAATCAGCCCCAGCATTTT	CASSLAGGSNQPQHF
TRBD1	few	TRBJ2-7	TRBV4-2	TGTGCCAGCAGCTTCGCCGACAGGGAATACGAGCAGTACTTC	CASSFADREYEQYF
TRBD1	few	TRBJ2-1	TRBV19	TGTGCCAGTAGCCCAGGGGGTGATGAGTTCTTC	CASSPGGDEFF
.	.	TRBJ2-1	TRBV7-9	TGTGCCAGCAGCTTTTATCTGGGTACCTACAATGAGCAGTTCTTC	CASSFYLGTYNEQFF
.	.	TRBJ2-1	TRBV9	TGTGCCAGCAGCGCACTACGGAGTATCTCCTACAATGAGCAGTTCTTC	CASSALRSISYNEQFF
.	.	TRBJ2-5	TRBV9	TGTGCCAGCAGCGTAGAGAGGGACCCGCGAGAGACCCAGTACTTC	CASSVERDPRETQYF
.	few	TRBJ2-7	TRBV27	TGTGCCAGCGGCGGCTTCGACTACACCTACGAGCAGTACTTC	CASGGFDYTYEQYF
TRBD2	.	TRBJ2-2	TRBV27	TGTGCCAGCAGTTCTGGACTAGCGGGGCCTCGAGGCACCGGGGAGCTGTTTTTT	CASSSGLAGPRGTGELFF